One sample yielded the 24 T cell receptor beta chains listed below, sequenced in a study of Graves' ophthalmopathy and Graves' hyperthyroidism. Amplifying from RNA transcripts, the study obtained TCR beta CDR3 regions. An opening RT-PCR round employed HTBI primers and preceded a second-round multiplex PCR. Using its own MiXCR run on the multiplex PCR reads, TCRdb lists one record per CDR3 protein. Among about 620,000 distinct CDR3 sequences listed, about a fifth were seen once. Sequenced material: peripheral blood. Every receptor here comes from a woman between 18 and 30 years old with stable Graves' hyperthyroidism. Some clones in this sample may be carry-over from other donors' samples.

Points on this clonotype: A read error may explain this, as a much larger clone is one base away. This is likely a read error, given that the CDR3 carries no conserved phenylalanine or tryptophan at its end. The chain carries TRBV12-3 or TRBV12-4 and TRBJ2-5; the D is unclear. The CDR3 contains 13 residues. The V end lost 3 bases, the J end lost 5 bases, and 10 bases lay between the germline ends. CDR3 region: CASSFSNPETQYY. The DNA for the CDR3 is TGTGCCAGCAGTTTTTCAAACCCCGAGACCCAGTACTAC.

This clonotype occurred many times. The chain couples TRBV10-2 to TRBJ1-2; D unclear. In germline, CDR1 is WSHSY, CDR2 SAAADI. CDR3 size: 11 residues. The ends were cut back, 10 bases at V and 4 bases at J, with 10 bases in the middle. This CDR3 reads CATRFVYGYTF. For the CDR3, the DNA is TGCGCCACCCGATTTGTCTATGGCTACACCTTC.

On this clonotype itself: A much larger clone sits a single nucleotide away, making a read error possible. Since no conserved phenylalanine or tryptophan closes the CDR3, a read error is the likely cause. The gene calls are TRBV20-1 and TRBJ1-2, with D hard to call. The CDR3 consists of 12 residues. The germline V gene has CDR1 DFQATT and CDR2 SNEGSKA (reference sequence). Trimming shortened V by 3 bases and J by 4 bases, and 9 bases separated the two germline ends. The DNA of the CDR3 is TGCAGTGCTAGGCTTCATAGCTATGGCTACACCTAC. The encoded protein is CSARLHSYGYTY.

At least ten counts were recorded for this clonotype. J is TRBJ2-7 and V is TRBV12-3 or TRBV12-4; 8 bases map to TRBD1. Trimming removed 6 bases from V and 2 bases from J; junction bases left unmatched: 9. The CDR3 is 15 residues long. CDR3 protein: CASRSTGGKAYEQYF. The CDR3 nucleotides are TGTGCCAGCAGATCAACAGGGGGTAAAGCCTACGAGCAGTACTTC.

This clonotype was recorded at least ten times. The rearrangement links TRBV14 to TRBJ1-1; 8 bases map to TRBD1. The V and J ends lost 6 bases and 10 bases, in that order; junction bases with no gene match: 7. The CDR3 totals 12 residues. Germline V CDR1 and CDR2: SGHDN, FVKESK. CDR3 sequence: CASSPGTGRAFF. Here the CDR3 DNA reads TGTGCCAGCAGTCCAGGGACAGGAAGAGCTTTCTTT.

At least ten counts were recorded for this clonotype. The chain employs TRBV2 and TRBJ2-5; 7 bases match TRBD1. CDR3 length equals 15 residues. Germline loops: CDR1 SNHLY, CDR2 FYNNEI. The V and J ends lost 5 bases and 1 base, in that order; junction bases with no gene match: 7. The CDR3 coding sequence is TGTGCCAGCAGTTCTAGACAGGGCTTCCAAGAGACCCAGTACTTC. This sequence encodes CASSSRQGFQETQYF.

The chain links TRBV29-1 to TRBJ1-5; the D gene is possibly TRBD1 (6 bases). CDR3 length: 13 amino acids. Trimming removed 5 bases from V and 7 bases from J, with 15 bases in between. Germline V gives CDR1 SQVTM, CDR2 ANQGSEA. The CDR3 coding sequence is TGCAGCGTTTCGTTGGGGGCGGGGCAGCCCCAGCATTTT. Residues: CSVSLGAGQPQHF.

This clonotype has just a few counts. Germline and junction disagree at one end, which may indicate a read error. The rearrangement joins TRBV2 to TRBJ2-5; 11 bases map to TRBD2. CDR3 length: 16 residues. In germline, CDR1 is SNHLY, CDR2 FYNNEI. The CDR3 DNA reads as TGTGCCAGCAGTGCGGCTAGCGGGGGGCCCCAAGAGACCAAGTACTTC. Amino acid sequence: CASSAASGGPQETKYF.

This clonotype was observed at least ten times. The V call is TRBV6-4, the J call TRBJ2-3; D uncertain. Germline V gene lookup returns CDR1 MRHNA and CDR2 SNTAGT. V lost 6 bases and J 0 bases, leaving 16 bases between the germline ends. This CDR3 is built from 16 residues. CDR3: CASRMNSHFSTDTQYF. Here the CDR3 DNA reads TGTGCCAGCAGGATGAATTCCCATTTTAGCACAGATACGCAGTATTTT.

J is TRBJ1-6 and V is TRBV18; 9 bases align to TRBD1. The CDR3 sequence is 18 residues long. The germline V gene has CDR1 KGHSH and CDR2 LQKENI. V was clipped by 2 bases and J by 13 bases; unmatched bases: 18. The CDR3 sequence: CASSPMAKSQGAPAPLHF. The DNA for the CDR3 is TGTGCCAGCTCACCAATGGCTAAATCACAGGGGGCGCCAGCTCCCCTCCACTTT.

The V gene is TRBV10-3, the J gene TRBJ2-7, with a tentative D call TRBD1 (6 bases). The CDR3 extends over 14 amino acids. Trimming shortened V by 0 bases and J by 6 bases, and 12 bases separated the two germline ends. CDR1 is ENHRY, CDR2 SYGVKD, per germline. The CDR3 spells CAISESIQGGEQYF. CDR3 in DNA: TGTGCCATCAGTGAGTCGATCCAAGGGGGCGAGCAGTACTTC.

This clonotype was observed many times. The CDR3 DNA follows: TGTGCCATCAGTGAGTCGTACAGCTTGGCTTTTAAATACGAGCAGTACTTC. It codes for CAISESYSLAFKYEQYF. The chain is built from TRBV10-3 and TRBJ2-7; D is unresolved. The germline V and J ends were trimmed by 0 bases and 4 bases, with 19 bases remaining between them. The germline V gene has CDR1 ENHRY and CDR2 SYGVKD. This CDR3 contains 17 residues.

This clonotype was counted many times. The genes are TRBV6-1 and TRBJ1-1; D gene ambiguous. Trimming left V 6 bases short and J 7 bases short, with 15 bases between. The CDR3 is 13 amino acids. Per germline, CDR1 MNHNS and CDR2 SASEGT. The CDR3 sequence: CASSPDGSGEAFF. The CDR3 coding sequence is TGTGCCAGCAGCCCCGATGGTTCGGGTGAAGCTTTCTTT.

Ten or more counts support this clonotype. V is TRBV30 and J is TRBJ2-4; 10 nucleotides match TRBD1. V shed 4 bases, J shed 4 bases, and the junction held 7 bases outside the gene matches. The CDR3 has 15 residues. Germline CDR1 is GTSNPN and CDR2 is SVGIG (reference sequence). CDR3 in DNA: TGTGCCTGGATTAGTGGACAGGGGGGGAAAAACATTCAGTACTTC. This codes for CAWISGQGGKNIQYF.

This clonotype was seen at least ten times. The gene calls are TRBV30 and TRBJ1-1; 10 nucleotides agree with TRBD1. V was pared by 5 bases and J by 6 bases, with 9 bases of the junction left unmatched. The CDR3 covers 14 residues. Germline assignment: CDR1 GTSNPN and CDR2 SVGIG (reference sequence). CDR3 amino acids: CAWEVDRGIAEAFF. CDR3 nucleotide sequence: TGTGCCTGGGAGGTGGACAGGGGGATCGCTGAAGCTTTCTTT.

This clonotype was counted at least ten times. CDR3: CATSRDSVGQPQHF. CDR3 bases: TGTGCCACCAGCAGAGATTCGGTTGGTCAGCCCCAGCATTTT. The V and J genes are TRBV15 and TRBJ1-5; D not certain. The V end was cut by 0 bases, the J end by 6 bases, with 9 bases between. The CDR3 spans 14 residues. The germline gives CDR1 LNHNV, CDR2 YYDKDF (reference sequence).

This clonotype has ten or more counts. The V and J genes are TRBV7-2 and TRBJ1-5; a weak D match, TRBD1 (6 bases). Trimming shortened V by 3 bases and J by 3 bases, and 9 bases separated the two germline ends. Germline assignment: CDR1 SGHTA and CDR2 FQGNSA. The CDR3 extends over 14 amino acids. This chain's CDR3 is CASSFGQFNQPQHF. CDR3 coding DNA: TGTGCCAGCAGCTTCGGACAGTTCAATCAGCCCCAGCATTTT.

The rearrangement joins TRBV3-1 to TRBJ1-1; D possibly corresponds to TRBD1 (6 bases). V was clipped by 3 bases and J by 6 bases, with 14 bases between them. CDR1 and CDR2 (germline): LGHDT, YNNKEL (reference sequence). This CDR3 comprises 14 residues. CDR3 in amino acids: CASSHGGRGPEAFF. The CDR3 DNA reads as TGTGCCAGCAGCCATGGGGGCAGGGGCCCTGAAGCTTTCTTT.

This rearrangement joins TRBV6-5 to TRBJ1-1; D not certain. V lost 0 bases and J lost 5, with 13 bases in between. The germline V gene encodes CDR1 MNHEY and CDR2 SVGAGI. The CDR3 runs to 15 residues. The CDR3 coding sequence is TGTGCCAGCAGTTACTCGACGGGTCTGTGGACTGAAGCTTTCTTT. Its translation: CASSYSTGLWTEAFF.

The sample holds many counts of this clonotype. The chain carries TRBV6-1 and TRBJ2-7; 7 bases align to TRBD1. CDR1 MNHNS and CDR2 SASEGT come from the germline V gene. With V trimmed by 3 bases and J by 4 bases, 6 bases remained unmatched. This CDR3 spans 14 amino acids. CDR3 bases: TGTGCCAGCAGTGATTCAGGGGGACCTTACGAGCAGTACTTC. It codes for CASSDSGGPYEQYF.

This clonotype was seen repeatedly, ten times or more. The CDR3 DNA is TGTGCCAGCAGTTTAGCGTTAAACGCCGGGGAGCTGTTTTTT. Its protein product is CASSLALNAGELFF. The rearrangement joins TRBV27 to TRBJ2-2, with unresolved D. The germline gives CDR1 MNHEY, CDR2 SMNVEV (reference sequence). The V end lost 2 bases, the J end lost 6 bases, and 10 bases lay between the germline ends. The CDR3 has 14 residues.

The chain links TRBV30 to TRBJ2-2; 12 positions match TRBD2. V shed 1 base, J shed 4 bases, and the junction held 4 bases outside the gene matches. The CDR3 totals 16 residues. From germline, CDR1 is GTSNPN and CDR2 SVGIG (reference sequence). The CDR3 region is CAWSGLAGASTGELFF. For the CDR3, the DNA is TGTGCCTGGAGTGGACTAGCGGGGGCGTCCACCGGGGAGCTGTTTTTT.

Many counts were recorded for this clonotype. The V call is TRBV7-2, the J call TRBJ1-1; TRBD1 matches 8 bases. With V trimmed by 7 bases and J by 4 bases, 5 bases remained unmatched. The germline V gene encodes CDR1 SGHTA and CDR2 FQGNSA. The CDR3 is 13 residues long. The CDR3 spells CASNFDRGTEAFF. Here the CDR3 DNA reads TGTGCCAGCAACTTTGACAGGGGCACTGAAGCTTTCTTT. The full variable domain, its missing parts supplied by reference TRBV7-2 and TRBJ1-1, is GAGVSQSPSNKVTEKGKDVELRCDPISGHTALYWYRQSLGQGLEFLIYFQGNSAPDKSGLPSDRFSAERTGGSVSTLTIQRTQQEDSAVYLCASNFDRGTEAFFGQGTRLTVV.

The rearrangement joins TRBV6-1 to TRBJ1-2, with D tentatively TRBD1 (5 bases). Trimming took 0 bases from V and 2 from J, leaving 19 bases between them. Looked up from germline, CDR1 is MNHNS and CDR2 is SASEGT. The CDR3 totals 18 residues. CDR3 bases: TGTGCCAGCAGTGAAGCATCCCGCAGGCCCAAGGGGAACTATGGCTACACCTTC. It encodes CASSEASRRPKGNYGYTF.